The 28 T cell receptor beta chains in this list originate from one sample, sequenced in a study of naive and memory T cell subsets. Their cognate antigens are unknown. The beta constant-region primer was an equimolar mix of two oligonucleotides covering TRBC1 and TRBC2. The ligated cDNA underwent four PCR rounds using SP2 and nested alpha and beta constant-region primers. TCRdb itself ran the UMI-ligation and nested PCR reads through MiXCR, one entry per CDR3 protein. The sample has approximately 150,000 distinct CDR3 sequences; about 20% are singletons. Study-wide results and limits: A few larger clonotypes appeared in naive repertoires, especially CD8, possibly memory cells re-expressing CD45RA.

The sequenced sample consisted of naive CD8+ T cells from blood. The source of these receptors is a human donor in good health.

This clonotype was picked up many times. The gene calls are TRBV11-2 and TRBJ2-1; no clear D gene. This CDR3 spans 14 amino acids. Trimming took 1 base from V and 6 from J, leaving 10 bases between them. Germline V gene sequence: CDR1 SGHAT, CDR2 FQNNGV. CDR3 DNA: TGTGCCAGCAGCTTAGGATCTATAGGCAATGAGCAGTTCTTC. Its translation is CASSLGSIGNEQFF. The full variable domain, rest sourced from reference TRBV11-2 and TRBJ2-1, is EAGVAQSPRYKIIEKRQSVAFWCNPISGHATLYWYQQILGQGPKLLIQFQNNGVVDDSQLPKDRFSAERLKGVDSTLKIQPAKLEDSAVYLCASSLGSIGNEQFFGPGTRLTVL.

This rearrangement joins TRBV20-1 to TRBJ2-7; weak D call: TRBD2 (6 bases). Germline V lookup: CDR1 DFQATT, CDR2 SNEGSKA (reference sequence). V was shortened by 1 base and J by 3 bases, with 10 bases between the two germline ends. The CDR3 length is 13 residues. Written as DNA, the CDR3 is TGCAGTGCTAGAGTTCGGGACTTCTACGAGCAGTACTTC. It yields the protein CSARVRDFYEQYF.

The J gene is TRBJ2-1, the V gene TRBV30; a possible D gene is TRBD1 (6 bases). This CDR3 comprises 15 residues. Trimming took 8 bases from V and 3 from J, leaving 20 bases between them. The germline CDR1 and CDR2 sequences are GTSNPN and SVGIG (reference sequence). The CDR3 loop reads CAANFGEGGYNEQFF. The CDR3, as DNA: TGTGCCGCAAATTTCGGGGAAGGGGGCTACAATGAGCAGTTCTTC. Drawing the rest from reference TRBV30 and TRBJ2-1, the complete variable domain is SQTIHQWPATLVQPVGSPLSLECTVEGTSNPNLYWYRQAAGRGLQLLFYSVGIGQISSEVPQNLSASRPQDRQFILSSKKLLLSDSGFYLCAANFGEGGYNEQFFGPGTRLTVL.

The chain couples TRBV28 to TRBJ2-7; D is possibly TRBD2 (7 bases). The germline V gene has CDR1 MDHEN and CDR2 SYDVKM. The CDR3 covers 15 residues. V was trimmed by 4 bases and J by 3 bases, leaving 16 bases between them. In DNA, the CDR3 is TGTGCCAGCAGTTCGTCGCGGGGGCAAGTCTACGAGCAGTACTTC. The encoded protein is CASSSSRGQVYEQYF.

V usage is TRBV7-2 and J usage is TRBJ2-3; possibly TRBD1 for D (5 bases). V was pared by 0 bases and J by 4 bases, with 14 bases between. Per germline, CDR1 SGHTA and CDR2 FQGNSA. The CDR3 sequence is 16 residues long. This CDR3 is CASSLASGQPADTQYF. The CDR3 coding sequence is TGTGCCAGCAGCTTAGCGTCAGGGCAGCCCGCAGATACGCAGTATTTT.

This sequence joins TRBV28 and TRBJ1-5; D not certain. CDR3 length equals 11 residues. Germline-derived CDR1 and CDR2 are MDHEN and SYDVKM. Trimming removed 4 bases from V and 3 bases from J, with 1 base in between. This CDR3 is CASSYNQPQHF. CDR3 in DNA: TGTGCCAGCAGTTACAATCAGCCCCAGCATTTT.

This clonotype was seen more than once but under ten times. The CDR3 protein is CASNRVSYEQYF. The CDR3 coding sequence is TGTGCCAGCAATCGGGTTTCCTACGAGCAGTACTTC. This chain joins TRBV28 and TRBJ2-7; D gene uncertain. Germline CDR1 is MDHEN and CDR2 is SYDVKM. This CDR3 has 12 amino acids. Trimming shortened V by 7 bases and J by 1 base, and 8 bases separated the two germline ends.

The sample holds a few counts of this clonotype. The chain recombines TRBV6-7 with TRBJ2-1; TRBD2 agrees at 9 bases. TRBV6-7 has ORF status, its function being uncertain. Trimming took 0 bases from V and 4 from J; bases not matched to a gene: 7. This CDR3 is 17 amino acids long. CDR3 amino acids: CASSYSPWTSVYNEQFF. CDR3 in DNA: TGTGCCAGCAGTTACTCCCCTTGGACTAGCGTTTACAATGAGCAGTTCTTC.

The chain is built from TRBV4-2 and TRBJ2-1; possibly TRBD2 for D (6 bases). This CDR3 comprises 16 residues. The V end lost 0 bases, the J end lost 4 bases, and 13 bases lay between the germline ends. In germline, CDR1 is LGHNA, CDR2 YNFKEQ. CDR3 DNA sequence: TGTGCCAGCAGCCAAGATGAGACTAGTACATACAATGAGCAGTTCTTC. Translation: CASSQDETSTYNEQFF.

The chain combines TRBV27 with TRBJ2-7, with D possibly matching TRBD2 (6 bases). CDR3 size: 14 residues. V was cut by 2 bases and J by 3 bases, with 11 bases left in between. The germline CDR1 and CDR2 sequences are MNHEY and SMNVEV (reference sequence). CDR3 protein: CASSLLGGNYEQYF. CDR3 sequence (DNA): TGTGCCAGCAGTTTACTGGGGGGAAACTACGAGCAGTACTTC.

The chain has TRBV27 and TRBJ1-4; 8 nucleotides agree with TRBD1. The CDR3 covers 14 residues. The germline CDR1 and CDR2 sequences are MNHEY and SMNVEV (reference sequence). V dropped 6 bases and J dropped 3; count of bases not matched to a gene: 3. The chain's CDR3 is CASSPGQANEKLFF. CDR3 in DNA: TGTGCCAGCAGCCCGGGACAGGCTAATGAAAAACTGTTTTTT.

The genes are TRBV7-9 and TRBJ1-6; 7 bases match TRBD1. This CDR3 contains 15 residues. The V and J ends lost 4 bases and 10 bases, in that order; junction bases with no gene match: 10. The germline gives CDR1 SEHNR, CDR2 FQNEAQ (reference sequence). The CDR3 spells CASSSFRDRASPLHF. CDR3 in DNA: TGTGCCAGCAGCTCCTTCCGAGACAGGGCCTCACCCCTCCACTTT.

The chain recombines TRBV7-8 with TRBJ1-2; 7 nucleotides line up with TRBD1. Trimming at V came to 5 bases and at J to 5 bases, leaving 8 bases not matched to a gene. Germline values: CDR1 SGHVS, CDR2 FQNEAQ. This CDR3 spans 14 amino acids. DNA for the CDR3: TGTGCCAGCAGCACTACGGACAGGCTTTATGGCTACACCTTC. Amino acid sequence: CASSTTDRLYGYTF.

A few counts support this clonotype. V usage is TRBV29-1 and J usage is TRBJ2-1; 8 nucleotides match TRBD2. V was pared by 7 bases and J by 4 bases, with 12 bases of the junction left unmatched. There are 15 residues in the CDR3. CDR1 and CDR2 (germline): SQVTM, ANQGSEA. Written as DNA, the CDR3 is TGCAGCGCCAAGATAGCGGGAAGAATGTACAATGAGCAGTTCTTC. It translates to CSAKIAGRMYNEQFF.

This clonotype occurred a few times. The CDR3 region has the DNA TGTGCCAGCAGCCAAGAGCGTTGGACAGCCCAAGGGGCAGATACGCAGTATTTT. Translated: CASSQERWTAQGADTQYF. The chain combines TRBV14 with TRBJ2-3, with D perhaps matching TRBD1 (6 bases). Germline CDR1 SGHDN, CDR2 FVKESK. The CDR3 runs to 18 residues. Trimming stripped 0 bases from V and 4 bases from J, with 20 bases between.

This clonotype was picked up a small number of times. The V and J genes are TRBV28 and TRBJ2-1; 15 bases map to TRBD2. CDR3 length: 19 residues. V dropped 8 bases and J dropped 2; count of bases not matched to a gene: 13. CDR1 is MDHEN and CDR2 is SYDVKM in the germline V gene. CDR3: CASCGLAGGPERPYNEQFF. The CDR3 DNA sequence: TGTGCCAGCTGTGGACTAGCGGGAGGGCCGGAACGACCCTACAATGAGCAGTTCTTC.

There are a few counts of this clonotype. The chain links TRBV6-2 or TRBV6-3 to TRBJ2-1; D perhaps matches TRBD1 (5 bases). Trimming took off 9 bases at V and 7 bases at J, with 16 bases between the two ends. This CDR3 comprises 13 residues. In germline, CDR1 is MNHEY, CDR2 SVGEGT. The DNA for the CDR3 is TGTGCCAGTTATCTAGGCCCAGGGAATGAGCAGTTCTTC. Protein product: CASYLGPGNEQFF.

The chain is built from TRBV20-1 and TRBJ2-7; D is perhaps TRBD2 (5 bases). V lost 5 bases, J lost 0 bases, and 17 bases lay in between. Germline loops: CDR1 DFQATT, CDR2 SNEGSKA (reference sequence). The CDR3 runs 15 residues. CDR3 amino acids: CSAPPDWTSSYEQYF. CDR3 coding DNA: TGCAGTGCTCCGCCGGACTGGACGAGCTCCTACGAGCAGTACTTC.

CDR3 sequence: CSARDRGPSYEQYF. The DNA for the CDR3 is TGCAGTGCTAGAGACAGGGGGCCGTCCTACGAGCAGTACTTC. V usage is TRBV20-1 and J usage is TRBJ2-7; 8 nucleotides agree with TRBD1. The CDR3 loop spans 14 amino acids. The germline CDR1 and CDR2 sequences are DFQATT and SNEGSKA (reference sequence). Trimming took 0 bases from V and 1 from J; bases not matched to a gene: 2.

This chain connects TRBV7-2 to TRBJ2-7; D not resolved. V was pared by 5 bases and J by 4 bases, with 6 bases between. The CDR3 runs to 11 residues. Germline CDR1 SGHTA, CDR2 FQGNSA. CDR3 residues: CASSHDYEQYF. The CDR3 DNA reads TGTGCCAGCAGCCACGATTACGAGCAGTACTTC.

This clonotype was recorded at least ten times. The chain recombines TRBV6-5 with TRBJ2-1, with D unresolved. This CDR3 comprises 14 residues. Germline V lookup: CDR1 MNHEY, CDR2 SVGAGI. The V end lost 5 bases, the J end lost 0 bases, and 8 bases lay between the germline ends. The CDR3 sequence is CASSLPGSYNEQFF. In DNA, the CDR3 is TGTGCCAGCAGTCTTCCGGGCTCCTACAATGAGCAGTTCTTC.

This clonotype was seen a few times. V gene TRBV29-1 combines with J gene TRBJ2-1; 9 bases are a match to TRBD2. The CDR3 is 15 residues long. Germline CDR1 is SQVTM and CDR2 is ANQGSEA. Germline trimming cut 7 bases from V and 4 bases from J; bases unmatched to any gene: 11. The CDR3 region has the DNA TGCAGCGCCAACGGCGGGAGGGACAATTACAATGAGCAGTTCTTC. It codes for CSANGGRDNYNEQFF.

The chain couples TRBV19 to TRBJ1-1, with 11 bases identical to TRBD1. CDR3 length equals 15 residues. Per germline, CDR1 LNHDA and CDR2 SQIVND (reference sequence). With 0 bases clipped from V and 4 bases from J, the junction kept 1 base outside the gene matches. CDR3 amino acids: CASSIEGTGGTEAFF. The CDR3 bases are TGTGCCAGTAGTATAGAAGGGACAGGGGGCACTGAAGCTTTCTTT.

CDR3 sequence: CASSPDGIETQYF. DNA of the CDR3: TGTGCCAGCAGTCCGGACGGCATAGAGACCCAGTACTTC. The genes are TRBV28 and TRBJ2-5; D gene ambiguous. The CDR3 runs 13 residues. Trimming shortened V by 5 bases and J by 4 bases, and 11 bases separated the two germline ends. CDR1 and CDR2 from the germline V gene are MDHEN and SYDVKM.

V gene TRBV4-3 combines with J gene TRBJ2-5; D gene uncertain. The CDR3 spans 13 residues. CDR1 and CDR2 from the germline V gene are LGHNA and YSLEER. V was shortened by 0 bases and J by 7 bases, with 9 bases between the two germline ends. DNA for the CDR3: TGCGCCAGCAGCCAAGATCTCACGGGGACCCAGTACTTC. Its translation: CASSQDLTGTQYF.

In this sample, this clonotype turned up once. The germline gene is not matched at one end of the junction; a read error may be the cause. The J gene is TRBJ2-3, the V gene TRBV28, with TRBD1 matching 10 bases. The CDR3 totals 16 residues. The germline CDR1 and CDR2 sequences are MDHEN and SYDVKM. Here the CDR3 reads CASSPTTGGYTDTQFF. In nucleotides, the CDR3 is TGTGCCAGCAGTCCAACGACAGGGGGCTACACAGATACGCAGTTTTTT.

This clonotype came up a few times. This chain connects TRBV20-1 to TRBJ1-5; the D gene is possibly TRBD1 (6 bases). V lost 2 bases, J lost 3 bases, and 11 bases lay in between. The CDR3 is 14 amino acids. Germline V gene lookup returns CDR1 DFQATT and CDR2 SNEGSKA (reference sequence). The CDR3 is CSARKGQLNQPQHF. CDR3 in DNA: TGCAGTGCTAGAAAGGGACAACTCAATCAGCCCCAGCATTTT.

The chain employs TRBV27 and TRBJ1-2; maybe TRBD1 (6 bases). The V and J ends lost 0 bases and 4 bases respectively, with 12 bases between them. The CDR3 is made up of 15 amino acids. In germline, CDR1 is MNHEY, CDR2 SMNVEV (reference sequence). Here the CDR3 DNA reads TGTGCCAGCAGTTTATCGGTCCAGGGGACCTATGGCTACACCTTC. Amino acid sequence: CASSLSVQGTYGYTF.